Listed below are T cell receptor beta chains from one sample, sequenced in a study of early T cells in non-severe SARS-CoV-2 infection. TCRdb itself ran the 5' RACE reads through MiXCR, one entry per CDR3 protein. The table shows tens of thousands of distinct CDR3 sequences, with 5.5% to 6.5% occurring only once. The sample was whole blood. The receptors derive from an adult who was a healthcare worker with PCR-confirmed SARS-CoV-2 infection or an uninfected control (not recorded which). Both conserved end residues are part of each CDR3. The D gene is left open where the match is weak. Size tells how often a clone was seen (once, few, many) or the class of an expanded clone, and some rows leave it out.

j_call v_call d_call clone_size cdr3_nt cdr3_aa
TRBJ1-2 TRBV7-2 . many TGTGCCAGCAGCTTAGAGGGTTATGGCTACACCTTC CASSLEGYGYTF
TRBJ1-1 TRBV12-3/TRBV12-4 . many TGTGCCAGCAGTTCCGGTTGGGGCAGGGGTAACACTGAAGCTTTCTTT CASSSGWGRGNTEAFF
TRBJ2-7 TRBV3-1 . many TGTGCCAGCAGCCAAGTACACAACGAGCAGTACTTC CASSQVHNEQYF
TRBJ2-1 TRBV30 TRBD2 many TGTGCCTGGAGTCCAACTAGCGGGGGCTACAATGAGCAGTTCTTC CAWSPTSGGYNEQFF
TRBJ1-1 TRBV30 . many TGTGCCTGGAGTGTTATCTATAACACTGAAGCTTTCTTT CAWSVIYNTEAFF
TRBJ2-7 TRBV9 TRBD1 . TGTGCCAGCAGCCCCCCCCCCGACAGGGGCTACGAGCAGTACTTC CASSPPPDRGYEQYF
TRBJ1-1 TRBV30 . many TGTGCCTGGACGGACAGGAACACTGAAGCTTTCTTT CAWTDRNTEAFF
TRBJ2-7 TRBV4-1 . many TGCGCCAGCAGCCAAGACCCGTATAATTTGGGGGGCCGCTACGAGCAGTACTTC CASSQDPYNLGGRYEQYF
TRBJ1-1 TRBV6-6 TRBD1 many TGTGCCAGCAGGCCGACAGGGGGGATCACTGAAGCTTTCTTT CASRPTGGITEAFF
TRBJ2-3 TRBV5-1 . . TGCGCCAGCAGCTTGAGGCCGGCAGATACGCAGTATTTT CASSLRPADTQYF
TRBJ1-6 TRBV7-3 . many TGTGCCAGCCAAAGGGAGAGCTCCTATAATTCACCCCTCCACTTT CASQRESSYNSPLHF
TRBJ2-3 TRBV2 . few TGTGCCAGCAGTTCCAGTACGCAGTATTTT CASSSSTQYF
TRBJ2-1 TRBV7-9 TRBD2 many TGTGCCAGCAGCTTATATTTTCCGGGACTAGCGTACAATGAGCAGTTCTTC CASSLYFPGLAYNEQFF
TRBJ1-6 TRBV20-1 . many TGCAGTGCTAGAGATCCATCGGTACAGAATAATTCACCCCTCCACTTT CSARDPSVQNNSPLHF
TRBJ1-2 TRBV11-2 . many TGTGCCAGCAGCTGGCGAAACCGGGTTTCCTCAGACTATGGCTACACCTTC CASSWRNRVSSDYGYTF
TRBJ2-7 TRBV6-5 TRBD1 few TGTGCCAGCAGTTACAGCGCCGGGACAGGCCGCCGGGAGCAGTACTTC CASSYSAGTGRREQYF
TRBJ2-1 TRBV29-1 . many TGCAGCGTTCGAGGTTCTCCCACCCGGGACTATGAGCAGTTCTTC CSVRGSPTRDYEQFF
TRBJ1-1 TRBV5-1 . many TGCGCCAGCAGCTTGGAGGACACGAACACTGAAGCTTTCTTT CASSLEDTNTEAFF
TRBJ2-1 TRBV29-1 TRBD2 . TGCAGCGTGGAGGGACGGCTAGCGGGGGGGCAGAGGGGCAATGAGCAGTTCTTC CSVEGRLAGGQRGNEQFF
TRBJ2-7 TRBV7-9 . many TGTGCCAGCAGTATAAGAAGGTCGGGACCCAGCCTGTACGAGCAGTACTTC CASSIRRSGPSLYEQYF